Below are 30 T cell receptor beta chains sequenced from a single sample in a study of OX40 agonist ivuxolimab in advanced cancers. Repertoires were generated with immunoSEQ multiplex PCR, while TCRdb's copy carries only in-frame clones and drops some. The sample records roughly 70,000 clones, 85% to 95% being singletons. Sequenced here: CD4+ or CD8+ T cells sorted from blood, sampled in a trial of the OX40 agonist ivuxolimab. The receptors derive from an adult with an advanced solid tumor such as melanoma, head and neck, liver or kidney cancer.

The DNA for the CDR3 is TGTGCCAGCTCACCACTAAACGGGGACATTCAGTACTTC. Translating it yields CASSPLNGDIQYF. The chain links TRBV18 to TRBJ2-4, with a possible D match to TRBD2 (5 bases). Germline V gene sequence: CDR1 KGHSH, CDR2 LQKENI. The ends were cut back, 1 base at V and 8 bases at J, with 9 bases in the middle. CDR3 length equals 13 residues. The full variable domain, rest sourced from reference TRBV18 and TRBJ2-4, is NAGVMQNPRHLVRRRGQEARLRCSPMKGHSHVYWYRQLPEEGLKFMVYLQKENIIDESGMPKERFSAEFPKEGPSILRIQQVVRGDSAAYFCASSPLNGDIQYFGAGTRLSVL.

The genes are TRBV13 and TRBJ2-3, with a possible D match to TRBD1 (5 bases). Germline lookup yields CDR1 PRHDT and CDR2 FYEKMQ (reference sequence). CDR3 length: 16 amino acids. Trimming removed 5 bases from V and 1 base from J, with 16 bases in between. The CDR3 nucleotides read TGTGCCAGCAGCCCAGGTCAGGGAATGGGCACAGATACGCAGTATTTT. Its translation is CASSPGQGMGTDTQYF.

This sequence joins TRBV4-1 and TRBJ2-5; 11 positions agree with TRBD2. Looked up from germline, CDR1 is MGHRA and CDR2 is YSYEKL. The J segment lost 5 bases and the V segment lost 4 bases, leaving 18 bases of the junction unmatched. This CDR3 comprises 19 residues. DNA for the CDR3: TGCGCCAGCAGCCCTTACGGGGGACTAGCGGATCGAGAGGGGGAGACCCAGTACTTC. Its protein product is CASSPYGGLADREGETQYF.

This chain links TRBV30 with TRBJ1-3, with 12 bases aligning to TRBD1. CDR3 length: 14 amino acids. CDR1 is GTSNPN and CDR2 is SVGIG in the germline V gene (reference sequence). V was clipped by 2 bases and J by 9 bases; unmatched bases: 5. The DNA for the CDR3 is TGTGCCTGGAGTCCGGGACAGGGGGCTTCCACCATATATTTT. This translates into CAWSPGQGASTIYF.

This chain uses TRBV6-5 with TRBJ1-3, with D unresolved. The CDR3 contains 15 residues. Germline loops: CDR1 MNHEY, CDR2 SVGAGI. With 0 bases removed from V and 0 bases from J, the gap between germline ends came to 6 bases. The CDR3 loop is CASSYSGGSGNTIYF. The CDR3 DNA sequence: TGTGCCAGCAGTTACTCAGGCGGCTCTGGAAACACCATATATTTT.

CDR3 coding DNA: TGTGCCTGGACTCAACTTACAGGGAATTCACCCCTCCACTTT. Translating gives CAWTQLTGNSPLHF. This sequence joins TRBV30 and TRBJ1-6; a possible D gene is TRBD1 (6 bases). The CDR3 spans 14 residues. V lost 4 bases and J lost 7, with 14 bases in between. Germline V gives CDR1 GTSNPN, CDR2 SVGIG (reference sequence).

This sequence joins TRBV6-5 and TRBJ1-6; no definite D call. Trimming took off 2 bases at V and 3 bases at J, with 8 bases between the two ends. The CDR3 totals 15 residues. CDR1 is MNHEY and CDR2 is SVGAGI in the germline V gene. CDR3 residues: CASSYADNYNSPLHF. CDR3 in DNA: TGTGCCAGCAGTTACGCGGATAACTATAATTCACCCCTCCACTTT.

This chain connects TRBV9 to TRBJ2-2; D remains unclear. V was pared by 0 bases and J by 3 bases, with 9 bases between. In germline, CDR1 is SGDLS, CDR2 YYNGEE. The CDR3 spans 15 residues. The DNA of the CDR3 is TGTGCCAGCAGCGTAGAGGATCCGGACACCGGGGAGCTGTTTTTT. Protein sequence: CASSVEDPDTGELFF.

The CDR3 here is CASSVLKSLDTEAFF. The CDR3 DNA reads TGTGCCAGCAGTGTGTTAAAGTCCTTGGACACTGAAGCTTTCTTT. This chain joins TRBV2 and TRBJ1-1; D unclear. V lost 4 bases and J lost 3, with 15 bases in between. The CDR3 has 15 residues. CDR1 and CDR2 (germline): SNHLY, FYNNEI. Drawing the rest from reference TRBV2 and TRBJ1-1, the complete variable domain is EPEVTQTPSHQVTQMGQEVILRCVPISNHLYFYWYRQILGQKVEFLVSFYNNEISEKSEIFDDQFSVERPDGSNFTLKIRSTKLEDSAMYFCASSVLKSLDTEAFFGQGTRLTVV.

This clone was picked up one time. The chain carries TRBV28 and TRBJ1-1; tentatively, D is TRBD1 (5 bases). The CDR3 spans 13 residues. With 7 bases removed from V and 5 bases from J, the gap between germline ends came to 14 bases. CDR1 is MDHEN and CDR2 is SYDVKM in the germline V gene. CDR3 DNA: TGTGCCAGCAACGTCGCGGGGGGGACTGAAGCTTTCTTT. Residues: CASNVAGGTEAFF.

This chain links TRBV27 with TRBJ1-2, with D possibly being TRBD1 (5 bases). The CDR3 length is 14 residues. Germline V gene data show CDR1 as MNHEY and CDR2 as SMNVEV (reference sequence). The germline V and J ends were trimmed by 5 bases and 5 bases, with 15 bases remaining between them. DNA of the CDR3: TGTGCCAGCAGTCCCCGGGACGGTTCATATGGCTACACCTTC. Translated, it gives CASSPRDGSYGYTF.

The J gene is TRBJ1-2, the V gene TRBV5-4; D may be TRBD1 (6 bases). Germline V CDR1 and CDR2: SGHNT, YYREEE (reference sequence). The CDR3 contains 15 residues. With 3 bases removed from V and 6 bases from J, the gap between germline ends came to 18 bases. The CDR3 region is CASSSPVPGVDGYTF. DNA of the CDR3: TGTGCCAGCAGCTCGCCCGTACCAGGGGTGGATGGCTACACCTTC.

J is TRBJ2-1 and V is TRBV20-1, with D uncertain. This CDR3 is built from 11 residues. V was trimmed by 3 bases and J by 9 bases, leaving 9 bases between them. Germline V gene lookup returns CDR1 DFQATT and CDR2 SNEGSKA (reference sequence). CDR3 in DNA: TGCAGTGCTAGGAGCTTTAGTGAGCAGTTCTTC. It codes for CSARSFSEQFF.

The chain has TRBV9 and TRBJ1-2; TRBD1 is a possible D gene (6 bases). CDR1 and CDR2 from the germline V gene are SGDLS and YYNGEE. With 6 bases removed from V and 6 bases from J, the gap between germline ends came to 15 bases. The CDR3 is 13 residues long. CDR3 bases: TGTGCCAGCAAGGACACAGGGATGAATGGCTACACCTTC. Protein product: CASKDTGMNGYTF.

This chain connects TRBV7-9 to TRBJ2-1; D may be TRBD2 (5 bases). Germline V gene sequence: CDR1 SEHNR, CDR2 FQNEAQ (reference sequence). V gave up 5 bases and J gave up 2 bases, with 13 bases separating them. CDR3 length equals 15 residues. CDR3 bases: TGTGCCAGCAGCCCAGATGGGAGACCCTACAATGAGCAGTTCTTC. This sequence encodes CASSPDGRPYNEQFF.

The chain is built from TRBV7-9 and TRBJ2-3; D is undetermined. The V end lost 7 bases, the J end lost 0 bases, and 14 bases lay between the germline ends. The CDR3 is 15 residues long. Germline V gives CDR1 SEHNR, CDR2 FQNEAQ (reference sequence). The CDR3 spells CASTLVWGSTDTQYF. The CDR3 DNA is TGTGCCAGCACCCTAGTATGGGGAAGCACAGATACGCAGTATTTT.

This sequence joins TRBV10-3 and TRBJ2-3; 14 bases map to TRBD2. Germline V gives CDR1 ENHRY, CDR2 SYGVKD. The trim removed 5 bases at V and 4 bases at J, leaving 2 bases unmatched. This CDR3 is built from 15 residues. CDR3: CAISLGLAGADTQYF. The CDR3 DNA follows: TGTGCCATCAGTTTGGGACTAGCGGGAGCAGATACGCAGTATTTT.

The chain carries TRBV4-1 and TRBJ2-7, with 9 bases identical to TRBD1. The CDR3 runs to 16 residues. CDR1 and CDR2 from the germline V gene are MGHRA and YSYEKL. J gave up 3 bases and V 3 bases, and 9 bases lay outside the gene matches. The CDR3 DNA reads TGCGCCAGCAGCCACGGGGGGACAGGGACGGTCTACGAGCAGTACTTC. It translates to CASSHGGTGTVYEQYF.

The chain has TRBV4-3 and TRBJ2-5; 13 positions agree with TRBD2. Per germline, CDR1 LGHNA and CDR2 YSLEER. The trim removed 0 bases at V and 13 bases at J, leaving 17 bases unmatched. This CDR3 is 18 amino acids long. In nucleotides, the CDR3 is TGCGCCAGCAGCCAAGAATACCGACTAGCGGGAGGCCCTGAGCCCCCGTACTTC. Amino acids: CASSQEYRLAGGPEPPYF.

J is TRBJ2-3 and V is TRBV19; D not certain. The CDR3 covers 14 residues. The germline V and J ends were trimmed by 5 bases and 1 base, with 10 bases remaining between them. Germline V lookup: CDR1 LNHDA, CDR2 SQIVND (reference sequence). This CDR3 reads CASSGVRGTDTQYF. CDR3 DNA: TGTGCCAGTAGTGGGGTACGGGGCACAGATACGCAGTATTTT.

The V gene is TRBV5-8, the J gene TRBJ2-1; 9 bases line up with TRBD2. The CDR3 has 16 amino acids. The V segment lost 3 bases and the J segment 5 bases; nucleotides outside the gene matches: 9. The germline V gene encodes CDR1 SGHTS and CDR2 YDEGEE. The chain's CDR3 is CASSSRLAGYNNEQFF. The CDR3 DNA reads TGTGCCAGCAGCTCGCGGCTAGCGGGGTACAACAATGAGCAGTTCTTC.

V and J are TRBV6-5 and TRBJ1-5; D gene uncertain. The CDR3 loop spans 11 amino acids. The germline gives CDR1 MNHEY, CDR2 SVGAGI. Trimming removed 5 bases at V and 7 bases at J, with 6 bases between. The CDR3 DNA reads TGTGCCAGCAGTGAGATCCAGCCCCAGCATTTT. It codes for CASSEIQPQHF.

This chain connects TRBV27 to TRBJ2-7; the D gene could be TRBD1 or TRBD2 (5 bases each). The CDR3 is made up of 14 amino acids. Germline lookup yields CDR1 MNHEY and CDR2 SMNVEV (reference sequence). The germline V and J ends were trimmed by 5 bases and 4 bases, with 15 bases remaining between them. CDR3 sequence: CASSPQVSGYEQYF. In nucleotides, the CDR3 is TGTGCCAGCAGTCCACAGGTCTCGGGGTACGAGCAGTACTTC.

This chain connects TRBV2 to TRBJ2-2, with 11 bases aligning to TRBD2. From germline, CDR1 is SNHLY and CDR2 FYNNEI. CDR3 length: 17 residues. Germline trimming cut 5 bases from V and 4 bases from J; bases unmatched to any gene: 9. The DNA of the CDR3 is TGTGCCAGCAGTTACTTCTCCCTAGCGGGGGGCACCGGGGAGCTGTTTTTT. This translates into CASSYFSLAGGTGELFF.

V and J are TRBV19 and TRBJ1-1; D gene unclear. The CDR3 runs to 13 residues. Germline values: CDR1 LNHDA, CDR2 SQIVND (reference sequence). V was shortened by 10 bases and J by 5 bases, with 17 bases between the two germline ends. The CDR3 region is CATSRSEYTEAFF. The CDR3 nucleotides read TGTGCCACGAGCCGATCGGAATATACTGAAGCTTTCTTT.

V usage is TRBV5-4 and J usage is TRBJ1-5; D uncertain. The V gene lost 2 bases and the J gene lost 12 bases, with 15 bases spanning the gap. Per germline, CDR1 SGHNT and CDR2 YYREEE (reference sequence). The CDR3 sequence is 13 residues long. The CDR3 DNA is TGTGCCAGCAGCTTAGACGCGGACGAGCACCAGCATTTT. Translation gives CASSLDADEHQHF. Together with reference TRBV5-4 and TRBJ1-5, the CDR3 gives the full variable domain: ETGVTQSPTHLIKTRGQQVTLRCSSQSGHNTVSWYQQALGQGPQFIFQYYREEENGRGNFPPRFSGLQFPNYSSELNVNALELDDSALYLCASSLDADEHQHFGDGTRLSIL.

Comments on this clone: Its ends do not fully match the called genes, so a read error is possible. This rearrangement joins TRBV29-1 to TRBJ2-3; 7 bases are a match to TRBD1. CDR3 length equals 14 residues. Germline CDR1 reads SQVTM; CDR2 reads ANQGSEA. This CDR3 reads CSAETGAIIDTQYF. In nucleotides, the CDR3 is TGCAGCGCTGAAACAGGGGCCATCATTGATACGCAGTATTTT.

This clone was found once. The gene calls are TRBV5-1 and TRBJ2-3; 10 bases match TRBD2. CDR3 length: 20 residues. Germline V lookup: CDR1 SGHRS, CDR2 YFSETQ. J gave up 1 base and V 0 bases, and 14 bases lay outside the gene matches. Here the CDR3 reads CASSLAGIAGGSSGTDTQYF. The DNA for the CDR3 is TGCGCCAGCAGCTTGGCCGGCATAGCGGGAGGATCATCTGGCACAGATACGCAGTATTTT.

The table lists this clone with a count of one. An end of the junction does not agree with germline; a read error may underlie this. In nucleotides, the CDR3 is TGTGCCAGCAGTTTTCAGGGGGATCGCGTCTATGACTACACCTTC. Residues: CASSFQGDRVYDYTF. The rearrangement uses TRBV28 and TRBJ1-2, with TRBD1 matching over 7 bases. From germline, CDR1 is MDHEN and CDR2 SYDVKM. CDR3 length: 15 residues.

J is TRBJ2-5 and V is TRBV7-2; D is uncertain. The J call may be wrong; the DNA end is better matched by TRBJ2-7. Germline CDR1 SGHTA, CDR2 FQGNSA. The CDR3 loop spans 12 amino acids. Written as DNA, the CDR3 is TGTGCCAGCAGCTTAGTTTCCTACGAGCAGTACTTC. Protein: CASSLVSYEQYF.